What follows describes a single T cell receptor (beta chain). Using its own MiXCR run on the RT-PCR reads, TCRdb lists one record per CDR3 protein. The data show about 410,000 distinct CDR3 sequences, roughly 16% seen once. CDR3 size: 13 residues. Trimming cost V 6 bases and J 4 bases, with 10 bases left between them. This sample stems from a study of patients and donors after allogeneic stem cell transplantation. The sample comprised blood, either unsorted or a sorted T cell fraction (not recorded which). The source of this sequence is a human donor who was either an allogeneic HSCT recipient or a stem cell or donor lymphocyte infusion donor (not recorded which). It is not recorded whose cells these are; they may come from a transplant donor. The chain employs TRBV12-3 or TRBV12-4 and TRBJ2-1, with TRBD1 as a possible D gene (6 bases). The CDR3 reads CASRGANYNEQFF. DNA for the CDR3: TGTGCCAGCAGGGGGGCCAATTACAATGAGCAGTTCTTC.